This TCR beta chain was profiled in a study of human T cells and chemical hapten exposure. For the study at large: Each week of the roughly 25-week study, patients had diphenylcyclopropenone applied to the scalp.

As to time point: patch test 2, 6 weeks after DPC sensitization. The treatment is: therapeutic diphenylcyclopropenone sensitization with weekly scalp DPC. Each CDR3 protein gets one entry after TCRdb re-called the RACE reads with MiXCR. The table records roughly 96,000 distinct CDR3 sequences, 9.3% of them present only once. The trim removed 2 bases at V and 0 bases at J, leaving 2 bases unmatched. Germline-derived CDR1 and CDR2 are MNHNS and SASEGT. This CDR3 has 15 amino acids. The specimen was whole blood, collected in connection with sensitization to the hapten diphenylcyclopropenone (DPC). V and J are TRBV6-1 and TRBJ2-3; 7 bases fit TRBD1. The source is a woman aged 40 to 49 with alopecia areata. Some clones in this sample may be carry-over from other donors' samples. CDR3 residues: CASSETTGSTDTQYF. In nucleotides, the CDR3 is TGTGCCAGCAGTGAAACGACAGGGAGCACAGATACGCAGTATTTT.